The clone carrying this T cell receptor beta chain appeared many times. What it binds is unknown. This sample is part of a study of T-cell reconstitution after alpha-beta-depleted transplantation in children. Study-wide findings and caveats: There were reportedly several hundred expanded graft clones from which alpha-beta T cells came about two months after transplant. Some patients' high day-60 TCRbeta diversity was traced to surviving recipient T cells and thymic progenitors.

The authors prepared the TCRbeta library with unique molecular identifiers. Via MiXCR, TCRdb re-called the PCR reads, giving one row per CDR3 protein. The sample records about 260,000 distinct CDR3 sequences, under 14% being singletons. This CDR3 is built from 16 residues. V gave up 4 bases and J gave up 0 bases, with 16 bases separating them. Looked up from germline, CDR1 is KGHSH and CDR2 is LQKENI. V and J are TRBV18 and TRBJ2-7, with D perhaps matching TRBD2 (6 bases). The material was peripheral blood, obtained 180 days after TCRalphabeta/CD19-depleted stem cell transplant. The clonotype comes from a male patient aged 2-10 years who had a stem cell transplant for chronic granulomatous disease, so the T cells may come from the graft donor. CDR3 DNA sequence: TGTGCCAGCTCACTCTTGGGGGGTCCGAGCTCCTACGAGCAGTACTTC. It yields the protein CASSLLGGPSSYEQYF.